This T cell receptor beta chain was observed in a study of vaccination effects on CD4 cells after COVID-19 (dated by TCRdb to between 2021 and 2022). Context from the whole study: Post-vaccine samples across the study were collected a median of 72 days after the second dose, with a range of 14 to 241. The study compared SARS-CoV-2 spike-specific CD4+ TCR repertoires before and after mRNA vaccination in COVID-19 convalescent patients and infection-naive vaccine recipients. Altogether, around ten COVID-19 convalescent patients and several SARS-CoV-2-naive healthy vaccine recipients made up the full study. Cultures from other donors in the study were sequenced with the Oncomine TCR Beta short-read assay on an Illumina iSeq 100.

In the ViraFEST assay, PBMC were stimulated with viral peptide pools, and antigen-specific CD4+ T cell clonotypes were then identified by expansion using TCR sequencing. After around 11 days of culture, CD4+ T cells were isolated with the EasySep CD4+ T cell isolation kit. Each participant received two doses of an mRNA SARS-CoV-2 vaccine, either BNT162b2 or mRNA-1273. Healthy vaccine recipients had no prior SARS-CoV-2 infection, confirmed by negative nucleocapsid antibodies before and after vaccination. Each well held some 1.9 million PBMC cultured in IMDM containing around 5.1% human AB serum, roughly 10 IU/ml IL-2 and gentamicin, along with approximately 10 ug/ml peptides. On days 3 and 7, half of the culture medium was replaced with fresh IL-2-containing medium. Each peptide stimulation condition was cultured in triplicate wells unless otherwise noted. PBMC were separated from whole blood using Ficoll-Paque Plus gradient centrifugation and were then either cryopreserved at -140C or used fresh. The overlapping peptide pools covered the spike proteins of SARS-CoV-2 as well as those of the common cold coronaviruses HCoV-NL63, HCoV-OC43 and HCoV-229E. The QIAamp micro DNA kit was used to extract genomic DNA from the cultured CD4+ T cells.

V and J lose 7 bases and 1 base, and a span of 10 bases separates them. For CDR1 and CDR2, the germline V gene lists SQVTM and ANQGSEA. Taken from cysteine to phenylalanine, the CDR3 has 12 residues. This entry keeps only the CDR3 DNA: 36 bases, framed from base 1. The library was prepared using the immunoSEQ multiplex PCR assay. DNA from the cultured and isolated CD4+ T cells underwent TCR beta CDR3 sequencing. The paper's data handling went like this. The analysis removed non-productive TCR sequences, trimmed reads to the CDR3 region, and retained only CDR3s that were 7 or more amino acids long. Antigen-specific clonotypes were identified using the MANAFEST web app by comparison of expansion in peptide wells against reference cultures. To be called positive, a clone needed expansion at FDR<0.05 compared with the reference and with all other wells, an odds ratio greater than 5, and a frequency greater than 0.1% in two replicate wells. Cross-reactive clonotypes were defined as significantly expanded in SARS-CoV-2 spike wells and in at least one common cold coronavirus spike condition. Levenshtein distance calculated with the stringdist R package was used to assess CDR3 similarity, and unrooted trees were constructed with ape in R 3.6.1. The immuneACCESS repertoire file appears here via TCRdb, limited to in-frame rearrangements. These files lack a portion of the clones; in checked studies, under half of the deficit traces to unresolved V genes, and the cause of the others is not known. D and trimming were read from the DNA, whereas the V and J calls and clone size are those reported in that table. Counted in this sample were about 72,000 clones; 75% to 85% of them appeared once. In total, the top ten clones hold 0.95% to 1.5% of the sample.

About this clone: The antigen this receptor binds is unknown. No base quality values were provided; no much bigger clone lies one nucleotide off.

What the research found in general, with its limitations: Marked clonal contraction was observed in both infection-induced and vaccine-induced clones at late post-vaccination timepoints, consistent with waning T cell responses. Only a small number of convalescent patients were included, and no early post-infection timepoints were available, which limited the study. Among healthy vaccine recipients, nearly all vaccine-induced clones were SARS-CoV-2 mono-reactive, and just 1 of 255 was cross-reactive with common cold coronaviruses.

The material sequenced was CD4+ T cells from PBMCs cultured with HCoV-229E spike peptides, taken after COVID-19 vaccination. Read against the paper, the sample's cell subset or site label means: HCoV-229E spike overlapping peptide pool stimulation. The receptor was derived from a human donor who received a COVID-19 vaccine. Here the chain combines TRBV29-1 and TRBJ1-1, with no reliable assignment of the D segment. The DNA reads TGCAGCGGTACTAATGGGAACACTGAAGCTTTCTTT. This encodes CSGTNGNTEAFF. Reference TRBV29-1 and TRBJ1-1 genes cover what lies past the CDR3, so the full variable domain is SAVISQKPSRDICQRGTSLTIQCQVDSQVTMMFWYRQQPGQSLTLIATANQGSEATYESGFVIDKFPISRPNLTFSTLTVSNMSPEDSSIYLCSGTNGNTEAFFGQGTRLTVV.